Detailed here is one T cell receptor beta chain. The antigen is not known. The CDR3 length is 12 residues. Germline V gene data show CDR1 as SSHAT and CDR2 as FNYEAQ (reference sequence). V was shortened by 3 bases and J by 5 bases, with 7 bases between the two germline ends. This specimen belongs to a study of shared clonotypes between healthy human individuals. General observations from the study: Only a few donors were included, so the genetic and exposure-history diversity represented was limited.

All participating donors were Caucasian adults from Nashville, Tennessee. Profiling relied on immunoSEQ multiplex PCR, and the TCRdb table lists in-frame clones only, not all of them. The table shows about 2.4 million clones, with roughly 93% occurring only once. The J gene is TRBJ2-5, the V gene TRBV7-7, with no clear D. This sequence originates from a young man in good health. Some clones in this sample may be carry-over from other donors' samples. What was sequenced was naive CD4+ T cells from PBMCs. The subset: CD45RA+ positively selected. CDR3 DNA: TGTGCCAGCAGCTTCCACGGGGAGACCCAGTACTTC. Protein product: CASSFHGETQYF.